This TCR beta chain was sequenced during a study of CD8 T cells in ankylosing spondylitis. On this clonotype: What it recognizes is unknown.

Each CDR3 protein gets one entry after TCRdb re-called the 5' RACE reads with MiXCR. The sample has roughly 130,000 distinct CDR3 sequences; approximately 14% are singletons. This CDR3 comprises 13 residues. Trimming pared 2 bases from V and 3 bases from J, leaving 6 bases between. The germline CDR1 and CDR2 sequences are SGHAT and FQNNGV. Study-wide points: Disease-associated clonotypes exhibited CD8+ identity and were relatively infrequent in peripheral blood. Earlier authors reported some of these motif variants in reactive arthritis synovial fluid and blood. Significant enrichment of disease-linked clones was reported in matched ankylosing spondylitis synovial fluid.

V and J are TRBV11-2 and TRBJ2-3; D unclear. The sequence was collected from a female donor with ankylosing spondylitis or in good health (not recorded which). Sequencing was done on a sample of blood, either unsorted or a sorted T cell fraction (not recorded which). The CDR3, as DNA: TGTGCCAGCAGCTTAAGCTGGACAGATACGCAGTATTTT. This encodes CASSLSWTDTQYF.